Presented here are 16 T cell receptor beta chains from one specimen sequenced in a study of regulatory T cells in long-lasting Graves disease. Time point here: persistent/refractory GD, antithyroid drugs over 5 years with positive TRAb. RNA extracted from PBMCs served as the sequencing template. Building of the TCR beta libraries involved iRepertoire HTBI primers and Arm-PCR of CDR3 regions. MiXCR, applied by TCRdb to the multiplex PCR reads, yields one record per CDR3 protein. The table has 400,000 to 450,000 distinct CDR3 sequences, roughly a quarter seen once; the top ten hold approximately 25%. Here the sequenced sample was peripheral blood mononuclear cells (PBMCs), taken when the disease was refractory, from a patient treated with antithyroid drugs. The source of these receptors is a female donor with Graves disease.

This clonotype has at least ten counts. This sequence joins TRBV20-1 and TRBJ1-2; no reliable D call. Trimming cost V 6 bases and J 0 bases, with 11 bases left between them. The V gene's germline CDR1 is DFQATT and CDR2 SNEGSKA (reference sequence). The CDR3 contains 13 residues. As DNA, the CDR3 is TGCAGTGCGAGGCCGGGGTCTAACTATGGCTACACCTTC. Amino acid sequence: CSARPGSNYGYTF.

This clonotype was seen a few times. V gene TRBV20-1 combines with J gene TRBJ2-5, with D uncertain. Trimming stripped 6 bases from V and 5 bases from J, with 13 bases between. The CDR3 runs to 12 residues. Germline V lookup: CDR1 DFQATT, CDR2 SNEGSKA (reference sequence). CDR3 bases: TGCAGTGCCACTAACCTTGGGGAGACCCAGTACTTC. This codes for CSATNLGETQYF.

Comments on this clonotype: This likely came from a read error, as a far larger clone is one base away. The chain is built from TRBV6-2 or TRBV6-3 and TRBJ1-5; no firm D call. The CDR3 has 14 residues. Looked up from germline, CDR1 is MNHEY and CDR2 is SVGEGT. Trimming removed 6 bases from V and 5 bases from J, with 14 bases in between. The DNA for the CDR3 is TGTGCCAGCAGCTTTCCGGGTGGGGATCAGCCCCAGCATTTT. Encoded protein: CASSFPGGDQPQHF.

V gene TRBV7-2 combines with J gene TRBJ2-2, with a possible D match to TRBD2 (6 bases). Trimming took 4 bases from V and 4 from J, leaving 19 bases between them. The CDR3 totals 17 residues. Germline-derived CDR1 and CDR2 are SGHTA and FQGNSA. The DNA of the CDR3 is TGTGCCAGCAGCTCCCGATGGGGCGGGGTTAGCACCGGGGAGCTGTTTTTT. Protein sequence: CASSSRWGGVSTGELFF.

This clonotype was detected ten times or more. The CDR3 loop reads CASTPRNNSPLHF. In nucleotides, the CDR3 is TGTGCCAGCACCCCCCGGAATAATTCACCCCTCCACTTT. This chain connects TRBV6-1 to TRBJ1-6; D not certain. The germline CDR1 and CDR2 sequences are MNHNS and SASEGT. Trimming took 7 bases from V and 5 from J, leaving 9 bases between them. The CDR3 totals 13 residues.

The sample holds many counts of this clonotype. This chain links TRBV29-1 with TRBJ1-1; D remains unclear. The CDR3 has 13 residues. Trimming stripped 1 base from V and 4 bases from J, with 10 bases between. Germline V CDR1 and CDR2: SQVTM, ANQGSEA. The DNA of the CDR3 is TGCAGCGTTGAAGGCCTTAGGAGCACTGAAGCTTTCTTT. It is translated as CSVEGLRSTEAFF.

This chain connects TRBV6-9 to TRBJ2-7, with 10 positions matching TRBD1. Germline-derived CDR1 and CDR2 are MNHGY and SVAAGI. The V and J ends lost 3 bases and 6 bases, in that order; junction bases with no gene match: 8. The CDR3 is 15 residues long. CDR3 region: CASSYLGDRGTEQYF. The CDR3 region has the DNA TGTGCCAGCAGTTACTTGGGGGACAGGGGTACCGAGCAGTACTTC.

This clonotype was counted many times. The V gene is TRBV27, the J gene TRBJ1-5; D gene uncertain. V was clipped by 4 bases and J by 1 base, with 8 bases between them. CDR1 and CDR2 (germline): MNHEY, SMNVEV (reference sequence). This CDR3 is 14 amino acids long. CDR3 sequence reads: CASSSAESNQPQHF. In DNA, the CDR3 is TGTGCCAGCAGTTCGGCAGAAAGCAATCAGCCCCAGCATTTT.

This clonotype was detected a few times. The V call is TRBV12-3 or TRBV12-4, the J call TRBJ2-7, with D perhaps TRBD1 or TRBD2 (6 bases each). Trimming took 4 bases from V and 4 from J, leaving 17 bases between them. This CDR3 contains 15 residues. CDR3 protein: CASSSPGAGLYEQYF. In nucleotides, the CDR3 is TGTGCCAGCAGTTCCCCGGGGGCAGGGTTGTACGAGCAGTACTTC.

This clonotype was seen at least ten times. This chain connects TRBV2 to TRBJ1-1, with D unclear. Germline V gene data show CDR1 as SNHLY and CDR2 as FYNNEI. CDR3 length: 12 residues. Trimming took off 6 bases at V and 2 bases at J, with 7 bases between the two ends. Here the CDR3 reads CASRGDNTEAFF. As DNA, the CDR3 is TGTGCCAGCAGGGGCGACAACACTGAAGCTTTCTTT.

This clonotype has more than one count but fewer than ten. This sequence joins TRBV11-2 and TRBJ2-2; TRBD2 aligns across 14 bases. The trim removed 5 bases at V and 7 bases at J, leaving 12 bases unmatched. The length of the CDR3 is 18 residues. Germline loops: CDR1 SGHAT, CDR2 FQNNGV. The CDR3 region is CASSTDPWTSGRNGELFF. The DNA of the CDR3 is TGTGCCAGCAGCACGGACCCTTGGACTAGCGGGAGGAACGGGGAGCTGTTTTTT.

Here the CDR3 DNA reads TGTGCCAGCAGCCAAGATCTCAAGCGTCAAACCCCCACCCAGTACTTC. It encodes CASSQDLKRQTPTQYF. The chain joins TRBV4-2 to TRBJ2-5; no definite D call. The germline CDR1 and CDR2 sequences are LGHNA and YNFKEQ. Between the trimmed V and J ends, which lost 0 bases and 8 bases, there was a span of 19 bases. This CDR3 contains 16 residues.

Only one count was recorded for this clonotype. This may be a read error: a much more frequent sequence differs by one nucleotide. No conserved phenylalanine or tryptophan is present at the end of the CDR3, so a read error is the likely explanation. The chain joins TRBV6-5 to TRBJ1-6; D ambiguous. The CDR3 has 13 amino acids. In germline, CDR1 is MNHEY, CDR2 SVGAGI. The V gene lost 0 bases and the J gene lost 8 bases, with 5 bases spanning the gap. CDR3 sequence (DNA): TGTGCCAGCAGTTACTCCCCGGATTCACCCCTCCACCTT. Protein sequence: CASSYSPDSPLHL.

This chain uses TRBV7-2 with TRBJ1-6, with D possibly matching TRBD1 (5 bases). V gave up 4 bases and J gave up 8 bases, with 12 bases separating them. The CDR3 length is 14 residues. CDR1 is SGHTA, CDR2 FQGNSA, per germline. CDR3 protein: CASSWGTADSPLHF. CDR3 DNA: TGTGCCAGCAGCTGGGGGACCGCGGATTCACCCCTCCACTTT.

This clonotype occurred a few times. Just one base apart from a much larger clone, this may be a read error. The chain recombines TRBV7-2 with TRBJ2-5; TRBD2 matches at 7 bases. Germline CDR1 SGHTA, CDR2 FQGNSA. There are 15 residues in the CDR3. J was trimmed by 2 bases and V by 5 bases; bases with no gene match: 8. DNA for the CDR3: TGTGCCAGCAGCCCTCTGGCTAGCGGTCAAGAGACCCAGTACTTC. Encoded protein: CASSPLASGQETQYF.

In its sample, this clonotype was seen a few times. The chain carries TRBV28 and TRBJ1-1, with 7 bases that match TRBD1. In germline, CDR1 is MDHEN, CDR2 SYDVKM. V was clipped by 4 bases and J by 1 base; unmatched bases: 9. The CDR3 spans 16 residues. The DNA of the CDR3 is TGTGCCAGCAGTTCATATCGACAGGGAGGGAACACTGAAGCTTTCTTT. Its translation: CASSSYRQGGNTEAFF.